This T cell receptor (beta chain) was found in a study of T cell responses to AZD1222 COVID-19 vaccine (dated by TCRdb to about 2021). Background on the whole study: TCR sequencing was performed for 233 trial participants, of whom approximately 200 were given two doses of AZD1222 and around 25 were given two doses of MenACWY control vaccine. Trial participants were enrolled by age into subgroups of 18-55, 56-69 and 70-plus years, and 148, 28 and 57 TCR-sequenced participants, respectively, were included in these subgroups.

From a lookup of the germline V gene, CDR1 and CDR2 are SGDLS and YYNGEE. The CDR3, cysteine through phenylalanine, is 19 amino acids long. Left in the record is the CDR3 DNA by itself, 57 bases read in frame from the first base. At the junction V is shortened by 4 bases and J by 4 bases; bases outside the gene matches: 20. A remark on this clone: It lacks a known antigen. No qualities accompany the bases; no much larger clone lies one base away.

Here is what the overall study found, with its caveats: Because no day 14 peak-response samples were available, repertoires were characterized only after the peak T cell response. The 56-69-year group was small, and its depth increase did not reach significance, likely because of low power. Most participants were white British and females outnumbered males, and the authors suggested that clonal diversity may have been underestimated. The vaccine-associated CD4 TCRs covered the entire spike protein, and the dominant responses fell in regions 160-218 and 743-854. After two AZD1222 doses, both the breadth and the depth of spike-specific TCRs were significantly higher than at day 0 and than in MenACWY recipients. Nearly half of unique spike-specific TCRs reportedly recognized epitopes outside regions mutated in the B.1.351 and B.1.1.7 variants. Conclusions about previously exposed vaccinees are limited because only six or seven AZD1222 recipients were SARS-CoV-2 seropositive at baseline.

This specimen's time point label, per the study, means: about 28 days (+/-7) after the second vaccine dose. The sample's treatment or condition label, in plain terms: meningococcal conjugate vaccine given as trial control. Vaccinee samples were obtained from the UK trials COV001 and COV002, which included a single-blind randomized controlled phase 2/3 trial of AZD1222 (ChAdOx1 nCoV-19) in healthy adults. Trial participant PBMC samples were collected at day 0 and day 28 after the second dose for TCRbeta chain sequencing. The CDR3 regions of human TCRbeta chains were subjected to immunosequencing. Under the source paper's analysis protocol: Repertoire TCRs were checked for matches against a reference library of SARS-CoV-2-specific TCRs that had been generated using the MIRA antigen-specificity platform. Breadth was defined as the fraction of unique TCRs that were SARS-CoV-2-associated, and depth was defined as the fraction of total T cells that were SARS-CoV-2-associated. Each spike-specific TCR was assigned to its reactive spike region and to a CD4 or CD8 class using the MIRA data. Log10-transformed breadth and depth values were compared by one-way ANOVA with Sidak's multiple comparisons tests. What TCRdb holds here is the immuneACCESS table cut down to in-frame rearrangements. Part of the clones is not present; checked against another copy, under half of the missing clones reflect an unresolved V gene, and the others are unexplained. D and trimming were read from the DNA, whereas the V and J calls and clone size are those reported in that table. The sample profile shows some 110,000 clones; about 89% of them were found once. In total, the top ten clones hold more than 2.5% of the sample.

This sequence was found in an adult who received the MenACWY meningococcal vaccine as a control. Sample: peripheral blood, taken 28 days after the second dose of the MenACWY control vaccine. The chain couples TRBV9 to TRBJ2-3; 8 central nucleotides agree with TRBD1. The nucleotides are TGTGCCAGCAGCCCCCATTTGGGGACAGGAATTTTATCCTCAGATACGCAGTATTTT. This yields the protein CASSPHLGTGILSSDTQYF. With the portions outside the CDR3 filled from the reference TRBV9 and TRBJ2-3 genes, the complete variable region becomes DSGVTQTPKHLITATGQRVTLRCSPRSGDLSVYWYQQSLDQGLQFLIQYYNGEERAKGNILERFSAQQFPDLHSELNLSSLELGDSALYFCASSPHLGTGILSSDTQYFGPGTRLTVL.